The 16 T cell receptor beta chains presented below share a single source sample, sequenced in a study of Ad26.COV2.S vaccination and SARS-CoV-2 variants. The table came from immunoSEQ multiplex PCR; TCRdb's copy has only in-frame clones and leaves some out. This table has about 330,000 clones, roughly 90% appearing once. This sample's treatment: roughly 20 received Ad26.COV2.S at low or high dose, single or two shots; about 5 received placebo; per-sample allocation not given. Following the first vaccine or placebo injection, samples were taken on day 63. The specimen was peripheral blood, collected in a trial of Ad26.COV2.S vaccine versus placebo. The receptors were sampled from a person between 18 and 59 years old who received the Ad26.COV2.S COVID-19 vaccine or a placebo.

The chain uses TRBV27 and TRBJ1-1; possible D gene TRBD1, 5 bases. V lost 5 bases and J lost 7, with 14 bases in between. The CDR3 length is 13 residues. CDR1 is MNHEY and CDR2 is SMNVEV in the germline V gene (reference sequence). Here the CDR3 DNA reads TGTGCCAGCAGTGTATACCCGACAGTTGAAGCTTTCTTT. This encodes CASSVYPTVEAFF.

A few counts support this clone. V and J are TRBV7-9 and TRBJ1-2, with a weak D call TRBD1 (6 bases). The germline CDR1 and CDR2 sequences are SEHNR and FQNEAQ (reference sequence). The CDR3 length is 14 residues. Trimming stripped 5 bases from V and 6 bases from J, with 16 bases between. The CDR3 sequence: CASSHMRGHNGYTF. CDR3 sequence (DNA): TGTGCCAGCAGCCATATGAGGGGACATAATGGCTACACCTTC.

CDR3 coding DNA: TGTGCCAGCAGCACCGCGATCCTACCCCACGAGCAGTACTTC. Residues: CASSTAILPHEQYF. The V call is TRBV7-2, the J call TRBJ2-7; D unclear. Germline V gene lookup returns CDR1 SGHTA and CDR2 FQGNSA. This CDR3 is 14 amino acids long. V lost 5 bases and J lost 5, with 16 bases in between.

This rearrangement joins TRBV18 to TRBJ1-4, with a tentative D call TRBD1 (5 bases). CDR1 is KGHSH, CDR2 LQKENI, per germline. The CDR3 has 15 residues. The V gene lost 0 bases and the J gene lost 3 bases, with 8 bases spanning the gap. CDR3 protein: CASSPPAGANEKLFF. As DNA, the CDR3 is TGTGCCAGCTCACCACCCGCGGGGGCTAATGAAAAACTGTTTTTT.

The CDR3 sequence is CASADRRTPFYGYTF. CDR3 DNA: TGTGCCAGCGCGGACAGGCGGACCCCTTTCTATGGCTACACCTTC. The J gene is TRBJ1-2, the V gene TRBV7-9; 7 nucleotides align to TRBD1. The CDR3 is made up of 15 amino acids. From germline, CDR1 is SEHNR and CDR2 FQNEAQ (reference sequence). Trimming cost V 8 bases and J 4 bases; bases outside gene matches: 13. The full variable domain, rest sourced from reference TRBV7-9 and TRBJ1-2, is DTGVSQNPRHKITKRGQNVTFRCDPISEHNRLYWYRQTLGQGPEFLTYFQNEAQLEKSRLLSDRFSAERPKGSFSTLEIQRTEQGDSAMYLCASADRRTPFYGYTFGSGTRLTVV.

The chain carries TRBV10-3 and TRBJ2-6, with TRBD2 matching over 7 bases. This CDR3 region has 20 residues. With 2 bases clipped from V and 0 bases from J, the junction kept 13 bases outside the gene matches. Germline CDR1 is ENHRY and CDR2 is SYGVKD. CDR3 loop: CAISEGRGGADYSGANVLTF. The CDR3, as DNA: TGTGCCATCAGTGAGGGGAGGGGAGGGGCGGACTACTCTGGGGCCAACGTCCTGACTTTC.

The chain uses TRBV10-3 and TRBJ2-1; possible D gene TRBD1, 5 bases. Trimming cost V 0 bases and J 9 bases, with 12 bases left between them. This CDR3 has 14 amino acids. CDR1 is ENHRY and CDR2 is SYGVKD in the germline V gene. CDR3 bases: TGTGCCATCAGTGAGTCAACCGACAGACTTGAGCAGTTCTTC. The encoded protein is CAISESTDRLEQFF.

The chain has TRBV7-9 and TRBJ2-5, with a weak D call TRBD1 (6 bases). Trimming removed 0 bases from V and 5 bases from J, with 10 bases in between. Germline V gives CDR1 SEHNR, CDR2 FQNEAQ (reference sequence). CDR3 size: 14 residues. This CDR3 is CASSLAQQGETQYF. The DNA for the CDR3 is TGTGCCAGCAGCTTAGCTCAGCAGGGGGAGACCCAGTACTTC.

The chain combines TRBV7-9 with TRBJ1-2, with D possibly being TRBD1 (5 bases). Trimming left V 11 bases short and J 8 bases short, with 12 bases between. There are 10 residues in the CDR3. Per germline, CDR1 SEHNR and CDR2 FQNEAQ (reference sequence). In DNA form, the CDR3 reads TGTGCCTCGGGGGGAGGCGGCTACACCTTC. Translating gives CASGGGGYTF.

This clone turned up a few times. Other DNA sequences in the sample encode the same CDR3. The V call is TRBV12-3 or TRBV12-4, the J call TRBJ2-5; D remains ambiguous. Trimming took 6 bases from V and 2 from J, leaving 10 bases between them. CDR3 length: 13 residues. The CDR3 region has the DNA TGTGCCAGCAGAGGACGGTTGCAAGAGACCCAGTACTTC. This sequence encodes CASRGRLQETQYF.

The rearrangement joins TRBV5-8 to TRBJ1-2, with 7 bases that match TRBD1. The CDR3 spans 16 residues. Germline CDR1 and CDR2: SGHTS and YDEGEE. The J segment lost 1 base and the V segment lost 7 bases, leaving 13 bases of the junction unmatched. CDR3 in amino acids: CASLLKPGQLNYGYTF. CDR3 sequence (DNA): TGTGCCAGCCTACTTAAGCCGGGACAGCTTAACTATGGCTACACCTTC.

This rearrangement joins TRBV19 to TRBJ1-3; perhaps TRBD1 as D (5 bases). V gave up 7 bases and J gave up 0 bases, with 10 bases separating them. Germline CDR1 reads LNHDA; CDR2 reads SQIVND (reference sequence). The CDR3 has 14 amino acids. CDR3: CASIWDGSGNTIYF. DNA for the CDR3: TGTGCCAGTATCTGGGACGGCTCTGGAAACACCATATATTTT.

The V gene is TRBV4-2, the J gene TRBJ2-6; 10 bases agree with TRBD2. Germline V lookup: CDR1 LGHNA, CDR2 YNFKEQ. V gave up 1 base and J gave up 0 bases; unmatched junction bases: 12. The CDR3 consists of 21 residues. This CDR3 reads CASSQGWRVLAGDSGANVLTF. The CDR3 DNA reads TGTGCCAGCAGCCAAGGTTGGCGGGTCCTAGCGGGAGACTCTGGGGCCAACGTCCTGACTTTC.

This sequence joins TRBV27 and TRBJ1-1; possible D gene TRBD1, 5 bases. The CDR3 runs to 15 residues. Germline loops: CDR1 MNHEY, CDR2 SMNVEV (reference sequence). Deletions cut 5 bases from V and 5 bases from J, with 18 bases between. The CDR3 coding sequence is TGTGCCAGCAGTGCTTTAGGGGAGGGGTATACTGAAGCTTTCTTT. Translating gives CASSALGEGYTEAFF.

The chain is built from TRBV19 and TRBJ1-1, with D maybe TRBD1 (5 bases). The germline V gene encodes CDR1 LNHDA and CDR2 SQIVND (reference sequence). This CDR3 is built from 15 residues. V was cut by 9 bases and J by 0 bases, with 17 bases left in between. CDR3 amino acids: CASKTATLMNTEAFF. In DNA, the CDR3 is TGTGCCAGCAAGACAGCAACGCTCATGAACACTGAAGCTTTCTTT.

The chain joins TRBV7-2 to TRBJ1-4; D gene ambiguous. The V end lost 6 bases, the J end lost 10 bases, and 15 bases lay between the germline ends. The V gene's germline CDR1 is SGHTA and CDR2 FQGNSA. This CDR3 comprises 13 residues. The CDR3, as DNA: TGTGCCAGCAGTCTCTTGGCCGAGGGAAAACTGTTTTTT. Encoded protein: CASSLLAEGKLFF.